One and the same sample provided the 17 T cell receptor beta chains below, sequenced in a study of cytomegalovirus exposure and HLA in healthy donors. The PCR ran on 60 Vbeta and 13 Jbeta primers. TCRdb keeps only in-frame clones here, not all; method: immunoSEQ multiplex PCR. The listing contains over 100,000 clones. Source material: PBMCs. These receptors came from a woman between 40 and 55 years old in good health and CMV-seropositive.

CDR3 amino acids: CASSGTGMNEQFF. The CDR3 DNA is TGTGCCAGCAGCGGGACAGGGATGAATGAGCAGTTCTTC. V gene TRBV28 combines with J gene TRBJ2-1; 9 bases map to TRBD1. The CDR3 spans 13 residues. The J segment lost 7 bases and the V segment lost 6 bases, leaving 4 bases of the junction unmatched. Germline CDR1 reads MDHEN; CDR2 reads SYDVKM.

The CDR3 is CASSYRSGRAYEQYF. The DNA for the CDR3 is TGTGCCAGCAGTTATCGCAGCGGGAGGGCCTACGAGCAGTACTTC. V is TRBV28 and J is TRBJ2-7; 10 nucleotides agree with TRBD2. CDR3 length equals 15 residues. Germline V gene sequence: CDR1 MDHEN, CDR2 SYDVKM. The junction had 5 bases not matched to a gene; V was cut back by 4 bases and J by 2 bases.

The V and J genes are TRBV5-1 and TRBJ2-1; 9 bases are a match to TRBD2. The CDR3 length is 15 residues. Looked up from germline, CDR1 is SGHRS and CDR2 is YFSETQ. V trimming: 4 bases; J trimming: 7 bases; junction bases outside the gene matches: 9. Here the CDR3 reads CASSHSGRRENEQFF. The DNA of the CDR3 is TGCGCCAGCAGCCATAGCGGGAGAAGGGAGAATGAGCAGTTCTTC. The full variable domain, its missing parts supplied by reference TRBV5-1 and TRBJ2-1, is KAGVTQTPRYLIKTRGQQVTLSCSPISGHRSVSWYQQTPGQGLQFLFEYFSETQRNKGNFPGRFSGRQFSNSRSEMNVSTLELGDSALYLCASSHSGRRENEQFFGPGTRLTVL.

V and J are TRBV11-2 and TRBJ1-3, with TRBD1 matching 9 bases. CDR3 length equals 15 residues. CDR1 is SGHAT and CDR2 is FQNNGV in the germline V gene. J lost 2 bases, V lost 5 bases, and 4 bases had no gene match. This chain's CDR3 is CASSTGGAPGNTIYF. Written as DNA, the CDR3 is TGTGCCAGCAGCACAGGGGGCGCTCCTGGAAACACCATATATTTT.

The chain combines TRBV28 with TRBJ1-4; 7 nucleotides align to TRBD1. Germline V lookup: CDR1 MDHEN, CDR2 SYDVKM. The CDR3 consists of 16 residues. J gave up 8 bases and V 3 bases, and 12 bases lay outside the gene matches. The CDR3 bases are TGTGCCAGCAGTTTGGGGACAGTACGAGGAGGGGAAAAACTGTTTTTT. It codes for CASSLGTVRGGEKLFF.

The chain couples TRBV5-6 to TRBJ2-7, with a tentative D call TRBD2 (6 bases). This CDR3 is built from 14 residues. Germline V gene data show CDR1 as SGHDT and CDR2 as YYEEEE. V lost 1 base and J 6 bases, leaving 14 bases between the germline ends. The CDR3 coding sequence is TGTGCCAGCAGCTTGTCAATCGGGAGCTCCGAGCAGTACTTC. Its translation is CASSLSIGSSEQYF.

In DNA, the CDR3 is TGTGCCAGCAGTTACGGTGAGGGCAACTATGGCTACACCTTC. The encoded protein is CASSYGEGNYGYTF. This sequence joins TRBV6-6 and TRBJ1-2; the D is unclear. Germline values: CDR1 MNHNY, CDR2 SVGAGI (reference sequence). The CDR3 has 14 amino acids. V was clipped by 2 bases and J by 2 bases, with 9 bases between them.

This rearrangement joins TRBV5-5 to TRBJ2-2; 7 positions agree with TRBD1. CDR1 is SGHKS and CDR2 is YYEKEE in the germline V gene (reference sequence). With V trimmed by 5 bases and J by 5 bases, 12 bases remained unmatched. The CDR3 length is 16 residues. CDR3 DNA sequence: TGTGCCAGCAGTTTGAATACAGGGGTGAGGACCGGGGAGCTGTTTTTT. Translated: CASSLNTGVRTGELFF.

The CDR3 region has the DNA TGTGCCAGCAGCGCGACAGGGGAGACGCAGTATTTT. The encoded protein is CASSATGETQYF. The V and J genes are TRBV11-2 and TRBJ2-3, with 8 bases matching TRBD1. The CDR3 has 12 residues. Germline assignment: CDR1 SGHAT and CDR2 FQNNGV. V lost 5 bases to trimming and J lost 9 bases; unmatched junction nucleotides: 4. The entire variable domain, with the rest obtained from reference TRBV11-2 and TRBJ2-3, is as follows: EAGVAQSPRYKIIEKRQSVAFWCNPISGHATLYWYQQILGQGPKLLIQFQNNGVVDDSQLPKDRFSAERLKGVDSTLKIQPAKLEDSAVYLCASSATGETQYFGPGTRLTVL.

The chain has TRBV9 and TRBJ2-1, with 13 bases aligning to TRBD2. Per the germline V gene, CDR1 is SGDLS and CDR2 is YYNGEE. This CDR3 spans 15 amino acids. Trimming removed 2 bases from V and 7 bases from J; junction bases left unmatched: 3. CDR3 residues: CASSVGTSGVNEQFF. DNA for the CDR3: TGTGCCAGCAGCGTCGGGACTAGCGGGGTAAATGAGCAGTTCTTC.

The J gene is TRBJ2-7, the V gene TRBV11-2; tentatively, D is TRBD2 (6 bases). V was pared by 5 bases and J by 7 bases, with 18 bases between. The CDR3 contains 14 residues. Germline loops: CDR1 SGHAT, CDR2 FQNNGV. CDR3 sequence (DNA): TGTGCCAGCAGCCACCGGGACTCCGGGTTTGAGCAGTACTTC. Translating it yields CASSHRDSGFEQYF.

CDR3 in DNA: TGTGCCAGCAGCCCCGGACAGGGGGGTTTTTCCTACGAGCAGTACTTC. This encodes CASSPGQGGFSYEQYF. The rearrangement links TRBV9 to TRBJ2-7; TRBD1 agrees at 10 bases. Unmatched junction bases numbered 8, after V lost 4 bases and J lost 1 base. Germline V gene sequence: CDR1 SGDLS, CDR2 YYNGEE. CDR3 length: 16 residues.

This rearrangement joins TRBV6-5 to TRBJ2-5, with a possible D match to TRBD1 (6 bases). Gene TRBJ2-7 matches the end of the DNA better, so the J call may be wrong. Germline-derived CDR1 and CDR2 are MNHEY and SVGAGI. The CDR3 has 15 residues. The chain's CDR3 is CASSFAQDSPYEQYF. The DNA of the CDR3 is TGTGCCAGCAGTTTCGCTCAGGACAGCCCCTACGAGCAGTACTTC.

The chain couples TRBV25-1 to TRBJ2-7; D uncertain. This CDR3 is 11 amino acids long. Germline V gene data show CDR1 as MGHDK and CDR2 as SYGVNS. Trimming took 5 bases from V and 2 from J, leaving 4 bases between them. CDR3 loop: CASSLAYEQYF. Here the CDR3 DNA reads TGTGCCAGCAGTTTAGCCTACGAGCAGTACTTC.

The rearrangement uses TRBV10-3 and TRBJ2-1; perhaps TRBD2 as D (6 bases). The germline V and J ends were trimmed by 2 bases and 4 bases, with 9 bases remaining between them. The germline V gene encodes CDR1 ENHRY and CDR2 SYGVKD. The CDR3 length is 14 residues. DNA for the CDR3: TGTGCCATCAGTGAGGGGGAGGAGTACAATGAGCAGTTCTTC. This encodes CAISEGEEYNEQFF.

V is TRBV30 and J is TRBJ1-3; 7 nucleotides align to TRBD1. The CDR3 spans 14 residues. From germline, CDR1 is GTSNPN and CDR2 SVGIG (reference sequence). Losses at the gene ends were 0 bases for V and 9 bases for J; bases not matched to a gene: 8. The chain's CDR3 is CAWSVTGAVGTIYF. The CDR3 DNA sequence: TGTGCCTGGAGTGTAACAGGGGCGGTTGGCACCATATATTTT. Full variable domain (rest looked up from reference TRBV30 and TRBJ1-3): SQTIHQWPATLVQPVGSPLSLECTVEGTSNPNLYWYRQAAGRGLQLLFYSVGIGQISSEVPQNLSASRPQDRQFILSSKKLLLSDSGFYLCAWSVTGAVGTIYFGEGSWLTVV.

The chain uses TRBV28 and TRBJ2-5; 7 bases line up with TRBD2. V shed 6 bases and J 1 base; nucleotides not matched to a gene: 11. The CDR3 is made up of 16 amino acids. CDR1 and CDR2 (germline): MDHEN, SYDVKM. CDR3: CASSPPSGKFQETQYF. CDR3 sequence (DNA): TGTGCCAGCAGCCCTCCGAGCGGGAAATTCCAAGAGACCCAGTACTTC.